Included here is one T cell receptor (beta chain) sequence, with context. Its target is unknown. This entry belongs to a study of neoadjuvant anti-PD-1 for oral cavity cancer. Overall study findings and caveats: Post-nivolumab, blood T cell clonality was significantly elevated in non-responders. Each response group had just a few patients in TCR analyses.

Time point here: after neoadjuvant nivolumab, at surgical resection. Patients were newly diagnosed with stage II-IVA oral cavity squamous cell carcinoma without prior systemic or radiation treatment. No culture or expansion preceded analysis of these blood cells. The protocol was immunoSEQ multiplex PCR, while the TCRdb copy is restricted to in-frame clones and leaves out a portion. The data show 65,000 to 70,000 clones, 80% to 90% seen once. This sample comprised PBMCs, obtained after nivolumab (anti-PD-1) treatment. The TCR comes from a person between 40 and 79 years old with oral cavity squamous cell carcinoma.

The CDR3 sequence: CASSGTENSPLHF. Written as DNA, the CDR3 is TGTGCCTCATCCGGGACAGAGAATTCACCCCTCCACTTT. The V and J genes are TRBV10-3 and TRBJ1-6; 7 nucleotides line up with TRBD1. The V gene end was trimmed by 11 bases and the J gene end by 7 bases; junction bases not matched to a gene: 8. Per the germline V gene, CDR1 is ENHRY and CDR2 is SYGVKD. The CDR3 is 13 amino acids.